This paragraph reports one TCR beta chain. This clone's antigen is unknown. The input lacks base qualities; no much larger clone sits a single base away. The data stem from a study of a mutant IDH1 vaccine in newly diagnosed glioma listed by TCRdb under 2021. About the full investigation: In the chemotherapy-containing groups, vaccination started alongside temozolomide cycles, whereas in patients who had radiotherapy alone it started 4-6 weeks after radiotherapy. Of the roughly 31 treated patients, around 62% were male and 37.5% were female, and the mean age was roughly 40 years. Before enrollment, patients had received standard therapy of radiotherapy alone, temozolomide alone, or radiochemotherapy with temozolomide; most received the combination. The week-35 safety follow-up took place at visit V12, and the week-47 end of study took place at visit V13. Six visits were used for peripheral blood collection: V03 (baseline), V05, V07, V10, V12 and V13. Longitudinal TCRB deep sequencing was done for 25 to 30 treated patients, wherever samples were available for exploratory analyses.

The receptor library was made with the immunoSEQ multiplex PCR assay. Rearranged TCR beta chain sequences were amplified with the hsTCRB Kit following the manufacturer's protocol. An Illumina MiSeq was used to sequence the TCRB libraries. The authors' pipeline ran thus. The kit vendor's proprietary platform handled demultiplexing, trimming and gene mapping. This is the immuneACCESS table as TCRdb keeps it, with only in-frame sequences that have V and J called. A part of the clones is gone; compared with another copy, unresolved V genes explain less than half, and the rest is unexplained. V and J calls and clone size are those listed in that table; D and trimming were worked out from the DNA. Across this sample there are around 94,000 clones, with just under 90% seen only once. The ten largest clones take up 0.75% to 0.95% of the sample. The time point label for this specimen denotes: week 47, end of study. Every vaccine dose consisted of 300 ug of a 20-mer mutant IDH1 peptide in Montanide, administered subcutaneously together with topical imiquimod. Patients were given eight vaccinations, in weeks 1, 3, 5, 7, 11, 15, 19 and 23, which matched visits V03 through V10. Newly diagnosed WHO grade 3 or 4 IDH1-mutant astrocytomas showing loss of nuclear ATRX were present in the donors. The samples were drawn from NOA16, a multicentre, single-arm, open-label phase I trial in Germany that tested a mutant IDH1 peptide vaccine in humans for the first time. Genomic DNA for TCRB sequencing was extracted from EDTA blood using the DNeasy Blood and Tissue Kit.

General findings and caveats noted by the study authors: PBMC samples for TCRB deep sequencing were selected based on availability. The authors stated that sample limitations prevented analyses of patient blood samples from being reproduced. Immune responses induced by the vaccine were seen in over 90% of patients across multiple MHC alleles. No apparent relationship was observed between pseudoprogression and alterations in the top peripheral T cell clonotypes detected by TCRB sequencing.

CDR1 and CDR2 are drawn from the germline V gene: SGHRS, YFSETQ. The CDR3 starts with the cysteine, ends with the phenylalanine, and has 12 residues. Of the read, only the CDR3 DNA is kept; its 36 bases are in frame from base 1. The junction shows trimming of 0 bases on V and 2 bases on J, plus 2 bases between the germline ends. Sample: PBMCs, taken from a glioma patient whose treatment included an IDH1 peptide vaccine. The TCR sequence derives from a woman in her 50s with glioma. The chain was built from TRBV5-1 and TRBJ1-1, with the identity of the D gene unclear. CDR3 region: CASSLVNTEAFF. In nucleotide form, the sequence is TGCGCCAGCAGCTTGGTTAACACTGAAGCTTTCTTT.